Reported below is one TCR beta chain. Its specificity is not known. This record comes from a study of T-cell memory formation after mild COVID-19. Study results and limitations: Pre-infection memory held some responding clones, suggesting pre-existing cross-reactive T cells responded. Second-wave clones peaking on day 37 lacked confirmed SARS-CoV-2 specificity.

V lost 0 bases and J 0 bases, leaving 3 bases between the germline ends. CDR3 length equals 14 residues. Germline V CDR1 and CDR2: SGHVS, FNYEAQ. TCR alpha and TCR beta cDNA libraries carrying sample barcodes and UMIs were produced by 5'RACE using constant-segment primers. Each CDR3 protein is one row after TCRdb ran MiXCR on the 5' RACE reads. This sample carries approximately 350,000 distinct CDR3 sequences, around 28% of them seen once, and the ten largest clones take roughly 14%. The sequence derives from an adult woman who had mild COVID-19 (a few samples of this study predate the infection). Cell type and time point are not known. The V gene is TRBV7-6, the J gene TRBJ2-1; no firm D call. Sequencing was performed on PBMCs or a T cell subset sorted from them (not recorded which). CDR3 in DNA: TGTGCCAGCAGCTTAGCATCCTCCTACAATGAGCAGTTCTTC. This codes for CASSLASSYNEQFF.